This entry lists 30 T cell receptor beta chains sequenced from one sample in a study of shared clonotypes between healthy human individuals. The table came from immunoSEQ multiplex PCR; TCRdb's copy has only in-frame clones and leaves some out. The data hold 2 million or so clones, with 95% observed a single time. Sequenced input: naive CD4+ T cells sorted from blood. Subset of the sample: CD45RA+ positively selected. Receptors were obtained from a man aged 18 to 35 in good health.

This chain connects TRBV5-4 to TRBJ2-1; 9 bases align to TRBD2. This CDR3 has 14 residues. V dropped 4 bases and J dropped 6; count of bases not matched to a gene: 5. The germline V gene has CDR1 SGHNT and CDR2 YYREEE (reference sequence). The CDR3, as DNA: TGTGCCAGCAGCACCGGGACTAGCATCAATGAGCAGTTCTTC. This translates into CASSTGTSINEQFF.

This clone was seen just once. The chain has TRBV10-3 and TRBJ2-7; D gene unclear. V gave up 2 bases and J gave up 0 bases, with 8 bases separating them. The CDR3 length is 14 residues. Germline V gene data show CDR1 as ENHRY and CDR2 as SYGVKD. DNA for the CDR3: TGTGCCATCAGTGAGAGGTCCAACTCCTACGAGCAGTACTTC. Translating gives CAISERSNSYEQYF.

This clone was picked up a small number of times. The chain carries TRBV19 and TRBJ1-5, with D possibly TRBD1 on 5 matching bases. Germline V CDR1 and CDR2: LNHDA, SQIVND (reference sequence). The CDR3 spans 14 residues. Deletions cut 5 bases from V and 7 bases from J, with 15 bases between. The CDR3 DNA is TGTGCCAGTAGTGGGACGGCAGGGTTGCAGCCCCAGCATTTT. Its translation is CASSGTAGLQPQHF.

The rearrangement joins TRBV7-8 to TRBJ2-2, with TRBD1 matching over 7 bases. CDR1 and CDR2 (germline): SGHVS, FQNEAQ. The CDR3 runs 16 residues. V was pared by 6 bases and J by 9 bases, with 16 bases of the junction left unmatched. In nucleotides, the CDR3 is TGTGCCAGCAGGATAAGCGAGGGTAGGGGGCCCCGGGAGCTGTTTTTT. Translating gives CASRISEGRGPRELFF.

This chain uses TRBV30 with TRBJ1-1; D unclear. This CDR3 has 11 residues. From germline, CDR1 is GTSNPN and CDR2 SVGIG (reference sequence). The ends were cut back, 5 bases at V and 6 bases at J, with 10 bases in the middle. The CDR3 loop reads CAWDSFAEAFF. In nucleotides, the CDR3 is TGTGCCTGGGATTCCTTCGCTGAAGCTTTCTTT.

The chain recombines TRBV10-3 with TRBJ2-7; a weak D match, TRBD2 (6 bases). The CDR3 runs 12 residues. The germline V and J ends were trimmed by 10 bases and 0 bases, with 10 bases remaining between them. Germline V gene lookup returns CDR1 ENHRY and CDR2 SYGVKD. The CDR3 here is CATGLDSYEQYF. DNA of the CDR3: TGTGCCACGGGACTGGACTCCTACGAGCAGTACTTC.

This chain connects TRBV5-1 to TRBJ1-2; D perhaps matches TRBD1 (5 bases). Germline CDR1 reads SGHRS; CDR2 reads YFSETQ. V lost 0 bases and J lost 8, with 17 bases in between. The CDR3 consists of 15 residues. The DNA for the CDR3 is TGCGCCAGCAGCTTGGGATTCTTGGGACTGGGAGGCTACACCTTC. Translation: CASSLGFLGLGGYTF.

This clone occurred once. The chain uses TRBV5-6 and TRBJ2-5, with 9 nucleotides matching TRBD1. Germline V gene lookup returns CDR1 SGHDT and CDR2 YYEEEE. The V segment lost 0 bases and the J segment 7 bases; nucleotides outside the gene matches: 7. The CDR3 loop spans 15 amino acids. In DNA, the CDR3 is TGTGCCAGCAGCTTGGAGGGACAGGGTTGGCGGACCCAGTACTTC. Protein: CASSLEGQGWRTQYF.

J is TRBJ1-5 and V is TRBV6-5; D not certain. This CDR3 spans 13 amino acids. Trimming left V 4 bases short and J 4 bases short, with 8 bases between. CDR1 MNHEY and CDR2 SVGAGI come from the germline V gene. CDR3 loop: CASSWAENQPQHF. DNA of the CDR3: TGTGCCAGCAGTTGGGCCGAAAATCAGCCCCAGCATTTT.

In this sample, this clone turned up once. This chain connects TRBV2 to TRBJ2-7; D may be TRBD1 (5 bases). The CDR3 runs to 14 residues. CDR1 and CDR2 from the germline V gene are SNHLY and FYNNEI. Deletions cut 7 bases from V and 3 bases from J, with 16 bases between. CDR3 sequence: CASKERQGNYEQYF. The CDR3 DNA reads TGTGCCAGCAAAGAACGGCAGGGAAACTACGAGCAGTACTTC.

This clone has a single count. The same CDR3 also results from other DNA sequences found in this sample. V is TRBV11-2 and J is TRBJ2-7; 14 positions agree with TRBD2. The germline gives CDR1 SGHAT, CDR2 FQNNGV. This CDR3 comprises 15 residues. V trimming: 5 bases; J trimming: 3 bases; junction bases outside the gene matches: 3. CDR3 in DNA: TGTGCCAGCAGCCAGGGACTAGCGGGAGTCTACGAGCAGTACTTC. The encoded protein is CASSQGLAGVYEQYF.

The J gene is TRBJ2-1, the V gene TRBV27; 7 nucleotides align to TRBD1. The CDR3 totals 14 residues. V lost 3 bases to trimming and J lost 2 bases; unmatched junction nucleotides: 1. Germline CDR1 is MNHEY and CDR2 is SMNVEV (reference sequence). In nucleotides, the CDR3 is TGTGCCAGCAGTTTCCAGGGGGCCTACAATGAGCAGTTCTTC. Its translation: CASSFQGAYNEQFF.

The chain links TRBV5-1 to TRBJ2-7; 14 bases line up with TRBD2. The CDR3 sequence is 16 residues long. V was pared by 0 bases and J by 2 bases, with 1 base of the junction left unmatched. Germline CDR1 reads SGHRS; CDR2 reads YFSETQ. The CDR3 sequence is CASSLVGLAGAYEQYF. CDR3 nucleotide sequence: TGCGCCAGCAGCTTGGTGGGACTAGCGGGGGCCTACGAGCAGTACTTC.

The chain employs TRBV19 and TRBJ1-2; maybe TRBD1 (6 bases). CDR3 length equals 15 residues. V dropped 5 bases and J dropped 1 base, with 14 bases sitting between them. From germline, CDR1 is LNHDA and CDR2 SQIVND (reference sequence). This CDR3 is CASSSNREINYGYTF. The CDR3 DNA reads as TGTGCCAGTAGTTCAAACAGGGAGATTAACTATGGCTACACCTTC.

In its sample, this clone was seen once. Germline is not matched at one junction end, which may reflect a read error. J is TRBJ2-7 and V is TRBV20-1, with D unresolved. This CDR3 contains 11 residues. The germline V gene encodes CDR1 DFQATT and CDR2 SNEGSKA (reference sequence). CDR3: CSARGVDEQYF. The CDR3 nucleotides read TGCAGTGCCAGAGGAGTCGACGAGCAGTACTTC.

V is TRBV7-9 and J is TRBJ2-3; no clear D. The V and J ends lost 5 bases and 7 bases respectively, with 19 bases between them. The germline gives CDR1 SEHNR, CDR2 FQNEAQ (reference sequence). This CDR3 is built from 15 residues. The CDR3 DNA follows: TGTGCCAGCAGCCCAGCCTTTGGAGACACGTATACGCAGTATTTT. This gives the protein CASSPAFGDTYTQYF.

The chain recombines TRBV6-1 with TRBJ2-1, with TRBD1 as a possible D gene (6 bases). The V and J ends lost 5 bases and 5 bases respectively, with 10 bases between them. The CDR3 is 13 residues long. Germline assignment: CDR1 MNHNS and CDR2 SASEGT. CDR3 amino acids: CASSPGQNNEQFF. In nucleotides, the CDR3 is TGTGCCAGCAGTCCTGGACAGAACAATGAGCAGTTCTTC.

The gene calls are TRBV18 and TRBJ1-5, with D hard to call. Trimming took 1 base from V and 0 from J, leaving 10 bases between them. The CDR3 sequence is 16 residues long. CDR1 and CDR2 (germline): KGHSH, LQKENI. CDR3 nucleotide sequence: TGTGCCAGCTCACCACAAAATGAACCTAGCAATCAGCCCCAGCATTTT. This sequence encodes CASSPQNEPSNQPQHF. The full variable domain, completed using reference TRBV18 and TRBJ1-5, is NAGVMQNPRHLVRRRGQEARLRCSPMKGHSHVYWYRQLPEEGLKFMVYLQKENIIDESGMPKERFSAEFPKEGPSILRIQQVVRGDSAAYFCASSPQNEPSNQPQHFGDGTRLSIL.

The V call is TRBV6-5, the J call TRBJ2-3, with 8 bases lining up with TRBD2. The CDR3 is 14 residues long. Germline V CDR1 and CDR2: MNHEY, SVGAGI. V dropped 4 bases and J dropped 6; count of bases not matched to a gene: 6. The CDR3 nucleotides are TGTGCCAGCAGTTTACTAGCGGCACGGGATACGCAGTATTTT. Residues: CASSLLAARDTQYF.

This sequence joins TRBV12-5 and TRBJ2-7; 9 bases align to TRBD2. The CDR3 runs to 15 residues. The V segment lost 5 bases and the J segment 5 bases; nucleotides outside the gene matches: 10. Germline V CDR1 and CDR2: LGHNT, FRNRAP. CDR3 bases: TGTGCTAGTGGTCCTAGCGGGATTCTCTTCCACGAGCAGTACTTC. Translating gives CASGPSGILFHEQYF.

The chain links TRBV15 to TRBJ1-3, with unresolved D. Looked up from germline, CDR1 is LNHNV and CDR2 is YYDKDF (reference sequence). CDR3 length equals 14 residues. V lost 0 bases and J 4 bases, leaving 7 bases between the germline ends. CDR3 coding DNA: TGTGCCACCAGCAGAGAATTGACAGGAAACACCATATATTTT. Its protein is CATSRELTGNTIYF.

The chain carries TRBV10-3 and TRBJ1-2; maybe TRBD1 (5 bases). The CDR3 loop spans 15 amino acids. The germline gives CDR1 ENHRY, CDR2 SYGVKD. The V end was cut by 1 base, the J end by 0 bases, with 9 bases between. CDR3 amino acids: CAISELGGANYGYTF. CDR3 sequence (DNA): TGTGCCATCAGTGAGTTGGGGGGTGCTAACTATGGCTACACCTTC.

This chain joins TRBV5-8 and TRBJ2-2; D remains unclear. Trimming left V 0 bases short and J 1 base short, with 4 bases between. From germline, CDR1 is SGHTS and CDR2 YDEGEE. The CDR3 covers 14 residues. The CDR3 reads CASSLGVNTGELFF. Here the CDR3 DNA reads TGTGCCAGCAGCTTGGGAGTGAACACCGGGGAGCTGTTTTTT. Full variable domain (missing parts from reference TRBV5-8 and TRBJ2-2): EAGVTQSPTHLIKTRGQQATLRCSPISGHTSVYWYQQALGLGLQFLLWYDEGEERNRGNFPPRFSGRQFPNYSSELNVNALELEDSALYLCASSLGVNTGELFFGEGSRLTVL.

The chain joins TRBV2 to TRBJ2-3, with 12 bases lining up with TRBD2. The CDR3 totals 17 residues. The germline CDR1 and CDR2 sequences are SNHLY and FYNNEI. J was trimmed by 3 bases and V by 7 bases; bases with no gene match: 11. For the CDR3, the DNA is TGTGCCAGCATGGCCCTAGCGGGAGGGCCGGGGACAGATACGCAGTATTTT. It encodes CASMALAGGPGTDTQYF.

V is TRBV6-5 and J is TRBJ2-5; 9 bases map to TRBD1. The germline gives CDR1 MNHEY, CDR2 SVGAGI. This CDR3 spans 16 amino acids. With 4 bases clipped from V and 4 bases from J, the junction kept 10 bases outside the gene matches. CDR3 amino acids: CASSSAGTGNGETQYF. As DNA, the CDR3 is TGTGCCAGCAGTTCGGCCGGGACAGGGAATGGAGAGACCCAGTACTTC.

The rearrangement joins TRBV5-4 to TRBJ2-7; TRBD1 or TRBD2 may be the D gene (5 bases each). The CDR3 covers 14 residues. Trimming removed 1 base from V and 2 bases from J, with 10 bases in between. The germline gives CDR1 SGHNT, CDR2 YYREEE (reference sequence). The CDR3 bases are TGTGCCAGCAGCTTGCAGGGACCAACCTACGAGCAGTACTTC. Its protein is CASSLQGPTYEQYF.

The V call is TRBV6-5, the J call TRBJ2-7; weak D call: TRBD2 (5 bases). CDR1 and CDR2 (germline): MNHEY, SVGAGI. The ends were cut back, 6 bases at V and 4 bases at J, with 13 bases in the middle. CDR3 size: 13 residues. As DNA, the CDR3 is TGTGCCAGCAGCATTTTGGGGAGTTACGAGCAGTACTTC. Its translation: CASSILGSYEQYF.

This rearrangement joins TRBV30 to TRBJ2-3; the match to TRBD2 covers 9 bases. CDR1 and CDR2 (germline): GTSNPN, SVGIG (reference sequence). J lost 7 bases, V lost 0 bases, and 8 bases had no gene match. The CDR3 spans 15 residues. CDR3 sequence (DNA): TGTGCCTGGAGTGTCGGGGCTAGCGGGACAAATACGCAGTATTTT. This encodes CAWSVGASGTNTQYF.

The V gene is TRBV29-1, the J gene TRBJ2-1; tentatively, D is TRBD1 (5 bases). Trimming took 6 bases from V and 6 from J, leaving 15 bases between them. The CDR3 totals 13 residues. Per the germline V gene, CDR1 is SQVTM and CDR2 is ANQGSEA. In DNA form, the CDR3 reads TGCAGCGTGGCACAGGTGACACGCAATGAGCAGTTCTTC. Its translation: CSVAQVTRNEQFF.

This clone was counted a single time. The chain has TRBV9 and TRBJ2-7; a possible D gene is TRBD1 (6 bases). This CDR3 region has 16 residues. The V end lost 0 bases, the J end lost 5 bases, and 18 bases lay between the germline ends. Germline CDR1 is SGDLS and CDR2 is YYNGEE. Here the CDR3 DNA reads TGTGCCAGCAGCGTAGGACTGGGACGGGCAGGGGACGAGCAGTACTTC. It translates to CASSVGLGRAGDEQYF.